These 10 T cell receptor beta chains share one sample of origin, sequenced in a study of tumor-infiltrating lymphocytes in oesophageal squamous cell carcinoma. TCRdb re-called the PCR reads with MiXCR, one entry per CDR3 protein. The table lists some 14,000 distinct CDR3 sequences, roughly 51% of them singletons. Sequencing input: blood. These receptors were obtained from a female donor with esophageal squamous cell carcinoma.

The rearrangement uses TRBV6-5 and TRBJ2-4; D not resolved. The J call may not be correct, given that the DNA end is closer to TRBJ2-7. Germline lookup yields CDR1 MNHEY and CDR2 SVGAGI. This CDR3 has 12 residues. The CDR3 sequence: CASSYLLYEQYF. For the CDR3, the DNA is TGTGCCAGCAGTTACTTGCTATACGAGCAGTACTTC.

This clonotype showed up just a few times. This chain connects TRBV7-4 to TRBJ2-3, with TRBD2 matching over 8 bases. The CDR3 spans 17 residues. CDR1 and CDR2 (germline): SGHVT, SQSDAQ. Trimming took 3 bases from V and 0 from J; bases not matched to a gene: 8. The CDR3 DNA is TGTGCCAGCAGCTTCTCCCTAGCGGGTACTAGCACAGATACGCAGTATTTT. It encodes CASSFSLAGTSTDTQYF.

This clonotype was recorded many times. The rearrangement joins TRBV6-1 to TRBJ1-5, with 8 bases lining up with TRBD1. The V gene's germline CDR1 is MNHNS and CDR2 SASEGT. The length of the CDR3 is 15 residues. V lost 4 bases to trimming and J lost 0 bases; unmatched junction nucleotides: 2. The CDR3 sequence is CASSAGGYSNQPQHF. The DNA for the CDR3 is TGTGCCAGCAGTGCAGGGGGCTATAGCAATCAGCCCCAGCATTTT.

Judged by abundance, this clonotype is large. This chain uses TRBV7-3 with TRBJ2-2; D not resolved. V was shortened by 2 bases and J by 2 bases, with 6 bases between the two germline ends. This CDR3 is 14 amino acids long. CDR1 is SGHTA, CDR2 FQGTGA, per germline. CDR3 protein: CASSLGLNTGELFF. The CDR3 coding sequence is TGTGCCAGCAGCTTAGGGCTAAACACCGGGGAGCTGTTTTTT.

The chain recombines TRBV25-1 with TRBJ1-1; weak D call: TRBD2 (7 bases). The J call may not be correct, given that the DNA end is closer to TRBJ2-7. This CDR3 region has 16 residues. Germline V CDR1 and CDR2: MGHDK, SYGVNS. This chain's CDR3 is CASSEAVSGGPYEQYF. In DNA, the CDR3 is TGTGCCAGCAGTGAAGCGGTTTCGGGGGGCCCCTACGAGCAGTACTTC.

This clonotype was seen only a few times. CDR3 sequence reads: CASSGVGGAITDTQYF. The CDR3 DNA reads TGCGCCAGCAGTGGTGTTGGAGGGGCGATCACAGATACGCAGTATTTT. The chain has TRBV10-1 and TRBJ2-3; D perhaps matches TRBD2 (6 bases). The CDR3 is 16 amino acids. Germline-derived CDR1 and CDR2 are WNHNN and SYGVQD (reference sequence). V dropped 4 bases and J dropped 2 bases, with 16 bases sitting between them.

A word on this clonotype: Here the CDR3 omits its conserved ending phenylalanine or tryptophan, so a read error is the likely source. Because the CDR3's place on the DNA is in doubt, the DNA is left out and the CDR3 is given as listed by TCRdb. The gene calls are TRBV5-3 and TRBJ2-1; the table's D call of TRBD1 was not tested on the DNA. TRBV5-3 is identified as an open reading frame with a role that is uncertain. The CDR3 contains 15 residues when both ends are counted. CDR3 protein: CASSLDRIGGYTFGS.

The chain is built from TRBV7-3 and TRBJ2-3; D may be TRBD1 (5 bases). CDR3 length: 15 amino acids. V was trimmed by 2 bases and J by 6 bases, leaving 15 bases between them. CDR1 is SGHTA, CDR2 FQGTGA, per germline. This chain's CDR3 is CASSLDGREYDTQYF. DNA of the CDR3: TGTGCCAGCAGCTTAGATGGCAGGGAATATGATACGCAGTATTTT.

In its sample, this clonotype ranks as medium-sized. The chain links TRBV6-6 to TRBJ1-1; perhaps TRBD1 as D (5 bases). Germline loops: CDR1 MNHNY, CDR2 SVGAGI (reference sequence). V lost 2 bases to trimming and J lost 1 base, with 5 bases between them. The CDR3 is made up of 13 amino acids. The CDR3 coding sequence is TGTGCCAGCAGTTACGGACAGAACACTGAAGCTTTCTTT. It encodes CASSYGQNTEAFF.

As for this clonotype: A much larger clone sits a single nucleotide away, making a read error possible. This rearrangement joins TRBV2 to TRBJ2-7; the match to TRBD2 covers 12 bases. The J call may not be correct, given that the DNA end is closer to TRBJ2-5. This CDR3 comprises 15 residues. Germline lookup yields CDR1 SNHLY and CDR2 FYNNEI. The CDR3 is CASRVTSGSQVTQYF. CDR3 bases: TGTGCCAGCAGGGTGACTAGCGGGAGCCAAGTGACCCAGTACTTC.